This section outlines one T cell receptor (beta chain) sequence together with its context. This clonotype was recorded many times. What antigen it recognizes has not been identified. No base-level quality is on record; no much larger clone is a single base apart. The data were taken from a study of CD8+CD57+ T cells in acquired aplastic anemia (dated by TCRdb to 2016 to 2019). Turning to the overall study: On average, sorted CD4+ and CD8+ cells yielded roughly 3.4 ug of extracted DNA, with a range of roughly 0.18 to 30 ug.

Profiling of TCR beta VDJ combinations and CDR3 sequences used genomic DNA as the template. An Illumina HiSeq 2000 was used for TCR repertoire sequencing. The study's processing was this. TRBV/TRBJ rearrangement plots, CDR3 size and DJ length profiles, and Simpson's diversity index were used to evaluate the repertoires. Whichever DNA sequence was most abundant in the deep sequencing data was defined as the immunodominant clone. CDR3 amino acid sequences were screened for sharing across subjects and were compared with published repertoires and the VDJdb database. The public reads were reprocessed in TCRdb via fastp at Q25 and MiXCR, keeping in-frame beta chains. Rows with a matching CDR3 protein are joined into one entry that keeps the most common DNA and genes. None of the V and J calls come from the authors' own analysis; TCRdb made them. This sample lists around 250,000 distinct CDR3 sequences; around three fifths were detected once. Under 8.5% of the sample rests with the top ten.

The CDR3 runs 14 residues from the cysteine to the phenylalanine. Only the CDR3 DNA is retained, 42 bases long and in frame from the first base. From a lookup of the germline V gene (reference sequence), CDR1 and CDR2 are GTSNPN and SVGIG. The V and J ends are trimmed by 0 bases and 6 bases, leaving 15 bases between them. General conclusions and limits of the study: Patients and healthy controls showed no significant difference in CD8+ Simpson's diversity (P=0.060). Around 30 CD8+ CDR3 sequences were shared between patients and controls but appeared highly expressed in patients and within their immunodominant clones.

In the study, sorted CD4+ and CD8+ blood T cells from patients with severe aplastic anemia and from healthy subjects underwent deep sequencing of TCR repertoires. Ficoll-Paque density gradient centrifugation was used to isolate peripheral blood mononuclear cells. CD4+ and CD8+ T cells were sorted by FACS or magnetic beads before DNA extraction. Input material: sorted CD4+, CD8+, or CD8+CD57+ T cells (not recorded which) from PBMCs. The chain is encoded by TRBV30 joined to TRBJ2-7; TRBD1 could be the D gene, as 6 bases match. The clonotype originates from a human donor with severe aplastic anemia or a healthy control (not recorded which). CDR3 loop: CAWSVINRASEQYF. The bases read TGTGCCTGGAGTGTTATCAACAGGGCGAGCGAGCAGTACTTC.